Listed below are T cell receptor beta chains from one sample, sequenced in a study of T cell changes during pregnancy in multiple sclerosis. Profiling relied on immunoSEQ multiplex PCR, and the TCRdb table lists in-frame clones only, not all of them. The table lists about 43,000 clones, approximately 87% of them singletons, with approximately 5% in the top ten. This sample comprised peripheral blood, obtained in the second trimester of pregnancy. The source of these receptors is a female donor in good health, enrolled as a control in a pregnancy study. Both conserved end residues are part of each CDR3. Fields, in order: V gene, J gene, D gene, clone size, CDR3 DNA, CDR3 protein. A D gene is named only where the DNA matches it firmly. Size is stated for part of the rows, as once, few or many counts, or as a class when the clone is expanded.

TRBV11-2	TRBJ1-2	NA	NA	TGTGCCAGCAGCCAAAGGACAGTTGACGGCTACACCTTC	CASSQRTVDGYTF
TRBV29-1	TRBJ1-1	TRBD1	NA	TGCAGCGCCAGCTTGAGGGGGCAAGGCACTGAAGCTTTCTTT	CSASLRGQGTEAFF
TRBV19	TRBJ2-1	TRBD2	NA	TGTGCCAGTACCGCGGGGGGGGACCACAATGAGCAGTTCTTC	CASTAGGDHNEQFF
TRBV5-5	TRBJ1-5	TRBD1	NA	TGTGCCAGCAGTTTAGGACAGGATCAGCCCCAGCATTTT	CASSLGQDQPQHF
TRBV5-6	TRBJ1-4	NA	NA	TGTGCCAGCAGCTTGGGCTCCAGGACTGGTGAAAAACTGTTTTTT	CASSLGSRTGEKLFF
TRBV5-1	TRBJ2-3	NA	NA	TGCGCCAGCAGCTTGGTAGGACTGGGGAACACAGATACGCAGTATTTT	CASSLVGLGNTDTQYF
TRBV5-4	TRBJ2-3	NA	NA	TGTGCCAGCAGCTTTGGGGGCAGGGGTGCAGATACGCAGTATTTT	CASSFGGRGADTQYF
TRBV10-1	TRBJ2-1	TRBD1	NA	TGCGCCAGCAGTGAGTCGAGGGGGCTGGGCGGGAATGAGCAGTTCTTC	CASSESRGLGGNEQFF
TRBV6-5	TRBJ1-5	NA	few	TGTGCCAGCAGGGACAGCCGCAATCAGCCCCAGCATTTT	CASRDSRNQPQHF
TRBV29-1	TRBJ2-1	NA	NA	TGCAGCGTATGCTTAGACAGGCCGGGTGAGCAGTTCTTC	CSVCLDRPGEQFF
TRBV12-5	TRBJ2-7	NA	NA	TGTGCTAGTGGTTTGGTAAACCAGAGGGAGCAGTACTTC	CASGLVNQREQYF
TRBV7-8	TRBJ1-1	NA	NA	TGTGCCAGCAGCTTAGGAGAGAACACTGAAGCTTTCTTT	CASSLGENTEAFF
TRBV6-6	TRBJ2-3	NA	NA	TGTGCCAGCAGTTACGGAAGACAGGAGAACACAGATACGCAGTATTTT	CASSYGRQENTDTQYF
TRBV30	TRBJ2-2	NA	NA	TGTGCCTGGAGTTGGGGGGAGGACACCGGGGAGCTGTTTTTT	CAWSWGEDTGELFF
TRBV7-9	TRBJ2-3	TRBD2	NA	TGTGCCAGCAGCTTAAGGCTAGCGGGAGGATACACAGATACGCAGTATTTT	CASSLRLAGGYTDTQYF
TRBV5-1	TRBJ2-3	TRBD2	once	TGCGCCAGCAGCTTGGGGTTGCTAGCGGGAGCCACCACAGATACGCAGTATTTT	CASSLGLLAGATTDTQYF
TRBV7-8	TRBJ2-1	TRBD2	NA	TGTGCCAGCAGCCCTCCCTCTAGCGGGGGGGGCAATGAGCAGTTCTTC	CASSPPSSGGGNEQFF
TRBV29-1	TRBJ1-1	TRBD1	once	TGCAGCGTTGAAGGGTGGGGACAGCCTTTCATGAACACTGAAGCTTTCTTT	CSVEGWGQPFMNTEAFF
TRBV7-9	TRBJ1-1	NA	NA	TGTGCCAGCAGCCGTCAACAGGGCGGCGTCACTGAAGCTTTCTTT	CASSRQQGGVTEAFF
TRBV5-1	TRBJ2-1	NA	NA	TGCGCCAGCAGCTTTGACACTCAGGACAATGAGCAGTTCTTC	CASSFDTQDNEQFF
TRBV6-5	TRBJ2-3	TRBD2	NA	TGTGCCAGCGCCCCCCTAGCGGGGAGCACAGATACGCAGTATTTT	CASAPLAGSTDTQYF
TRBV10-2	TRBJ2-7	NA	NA	TGCGCCAGCACCCGGTTACAGGGAAGCTACGAGCAGTACTTC	CASTRLQGSYEQYF
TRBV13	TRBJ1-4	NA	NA	TGTGCCAGCAGCTTGGCGGTAAATGAAAAACTGTTTTTT	CASSLAVNEKLFF
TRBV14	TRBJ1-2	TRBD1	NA	TGTGCCAGCAGCACGGGGACAGGGAACTATGGCTACACCTTC	CASSTGTGNYGYTF
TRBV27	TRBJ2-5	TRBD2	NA	TGTGCCAGCAGTCCGTCGGGACTAGCGGTCATTCGACCACAAGAGACCCAGTACTTC	CASSPSGLAVIRPQETQYF
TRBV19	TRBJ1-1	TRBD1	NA	TGTGCCAGTAGTATAGGGACAGGCACAAACACTGAAGCTTTCTTT	CASSIGTGTNTEAFF
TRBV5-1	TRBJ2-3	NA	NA	TGCGCCAGCAGCCCCCCCGGCACAGATACGCAGTATTTT	CASSPPGTDTQYF
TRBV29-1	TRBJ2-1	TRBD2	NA	TGCAGCGTTGTATTGACTAGCGGGAGGGCGGGGTACAATGAGCAGTTCTTC	CSVVLTSGRAGYNEQFF
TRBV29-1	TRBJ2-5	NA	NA	TGCAGCGTTGAAGTGGCGGCAAAAGAGACCCAGTACTTC	CSVEVAAKETQYF
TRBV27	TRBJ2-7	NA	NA	TGTGCCAGTTTCCCCAGGGGAGGGGCCGGGCACGAGCAGTACTTC	CASFPRGGAGHEQYF
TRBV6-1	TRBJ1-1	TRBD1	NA	TGTGCCAGTCACGCGGAGGACAGGGCGGGCACTGAAGCTTTCTTT	CASHAEDRAGTEAFF
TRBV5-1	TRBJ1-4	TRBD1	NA	TGCGCCAGCAGTCCGGACAGGGTACGGGAAAAACTGTTTTTT	CASSPDRVREKLFF
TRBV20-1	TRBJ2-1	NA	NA	TGCAGTGCTAGTGGGGAGGATGAGCAGTTCTTC	CSASGEDEQFF
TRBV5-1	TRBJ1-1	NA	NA	TGCGCCAGCACCCTACAGGATCACACTGAAGCTTTCTTT	CASTLQDHTEAFF
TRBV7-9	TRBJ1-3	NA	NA	TGTGCCAGCAGCTTCGGGGGTCCCCTCGCTGGAAACACCATATATTTT	CASSFGGPLAGNTIYF
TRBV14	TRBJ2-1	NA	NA	TGTGCCACCCAATTTCAGCGGGCCCCGGGGGAGCAGTTCTTC	CATQFQRAPGEQFF